This T cell receptor beta chain stems from a study of blood T cell repertoires in COVID-19. Study-wide context: Sites in the United States, Italy and Spain provided acute and convalescent COVID-19 samples. From T cells, B-cell-depleted T cells, or PBMCs came the material, which was cDNA or gDNA.

The authors' processing: It was from reference gene primer amplification that nucleated cell counts were estimated. The data were produced by immunoSEQ multiplex PCR, yet TCRdb's version contains in-frame clones alone and is incomplete. V, J and clone size are those of that table, while D and trimming were read from the DNA. The profile shows approximately 4,900 clones, about 89% of them singletons. The TCR originated in a human donor in a cohort sampled during active COVID-19. Sequences were obtained from peripheral blood.

The DNA for the CDR3 is TGTGCCAGCAGCGTAGAAAACAGGGTGGGCTACACCTTC. The encoded protein is CASSVENRVGYTF. The V call is TRBV9, the J call TRBJ1-2; tentative D call: TRBD1 (6 bases). V dropped 0 bases and J dropped 8 bases, with 11 bases sitting between them. This CDR3 has 13 amino acids. Germline V gene lookup returns CDR1 SGDLS and CDR2 YYNGEE.